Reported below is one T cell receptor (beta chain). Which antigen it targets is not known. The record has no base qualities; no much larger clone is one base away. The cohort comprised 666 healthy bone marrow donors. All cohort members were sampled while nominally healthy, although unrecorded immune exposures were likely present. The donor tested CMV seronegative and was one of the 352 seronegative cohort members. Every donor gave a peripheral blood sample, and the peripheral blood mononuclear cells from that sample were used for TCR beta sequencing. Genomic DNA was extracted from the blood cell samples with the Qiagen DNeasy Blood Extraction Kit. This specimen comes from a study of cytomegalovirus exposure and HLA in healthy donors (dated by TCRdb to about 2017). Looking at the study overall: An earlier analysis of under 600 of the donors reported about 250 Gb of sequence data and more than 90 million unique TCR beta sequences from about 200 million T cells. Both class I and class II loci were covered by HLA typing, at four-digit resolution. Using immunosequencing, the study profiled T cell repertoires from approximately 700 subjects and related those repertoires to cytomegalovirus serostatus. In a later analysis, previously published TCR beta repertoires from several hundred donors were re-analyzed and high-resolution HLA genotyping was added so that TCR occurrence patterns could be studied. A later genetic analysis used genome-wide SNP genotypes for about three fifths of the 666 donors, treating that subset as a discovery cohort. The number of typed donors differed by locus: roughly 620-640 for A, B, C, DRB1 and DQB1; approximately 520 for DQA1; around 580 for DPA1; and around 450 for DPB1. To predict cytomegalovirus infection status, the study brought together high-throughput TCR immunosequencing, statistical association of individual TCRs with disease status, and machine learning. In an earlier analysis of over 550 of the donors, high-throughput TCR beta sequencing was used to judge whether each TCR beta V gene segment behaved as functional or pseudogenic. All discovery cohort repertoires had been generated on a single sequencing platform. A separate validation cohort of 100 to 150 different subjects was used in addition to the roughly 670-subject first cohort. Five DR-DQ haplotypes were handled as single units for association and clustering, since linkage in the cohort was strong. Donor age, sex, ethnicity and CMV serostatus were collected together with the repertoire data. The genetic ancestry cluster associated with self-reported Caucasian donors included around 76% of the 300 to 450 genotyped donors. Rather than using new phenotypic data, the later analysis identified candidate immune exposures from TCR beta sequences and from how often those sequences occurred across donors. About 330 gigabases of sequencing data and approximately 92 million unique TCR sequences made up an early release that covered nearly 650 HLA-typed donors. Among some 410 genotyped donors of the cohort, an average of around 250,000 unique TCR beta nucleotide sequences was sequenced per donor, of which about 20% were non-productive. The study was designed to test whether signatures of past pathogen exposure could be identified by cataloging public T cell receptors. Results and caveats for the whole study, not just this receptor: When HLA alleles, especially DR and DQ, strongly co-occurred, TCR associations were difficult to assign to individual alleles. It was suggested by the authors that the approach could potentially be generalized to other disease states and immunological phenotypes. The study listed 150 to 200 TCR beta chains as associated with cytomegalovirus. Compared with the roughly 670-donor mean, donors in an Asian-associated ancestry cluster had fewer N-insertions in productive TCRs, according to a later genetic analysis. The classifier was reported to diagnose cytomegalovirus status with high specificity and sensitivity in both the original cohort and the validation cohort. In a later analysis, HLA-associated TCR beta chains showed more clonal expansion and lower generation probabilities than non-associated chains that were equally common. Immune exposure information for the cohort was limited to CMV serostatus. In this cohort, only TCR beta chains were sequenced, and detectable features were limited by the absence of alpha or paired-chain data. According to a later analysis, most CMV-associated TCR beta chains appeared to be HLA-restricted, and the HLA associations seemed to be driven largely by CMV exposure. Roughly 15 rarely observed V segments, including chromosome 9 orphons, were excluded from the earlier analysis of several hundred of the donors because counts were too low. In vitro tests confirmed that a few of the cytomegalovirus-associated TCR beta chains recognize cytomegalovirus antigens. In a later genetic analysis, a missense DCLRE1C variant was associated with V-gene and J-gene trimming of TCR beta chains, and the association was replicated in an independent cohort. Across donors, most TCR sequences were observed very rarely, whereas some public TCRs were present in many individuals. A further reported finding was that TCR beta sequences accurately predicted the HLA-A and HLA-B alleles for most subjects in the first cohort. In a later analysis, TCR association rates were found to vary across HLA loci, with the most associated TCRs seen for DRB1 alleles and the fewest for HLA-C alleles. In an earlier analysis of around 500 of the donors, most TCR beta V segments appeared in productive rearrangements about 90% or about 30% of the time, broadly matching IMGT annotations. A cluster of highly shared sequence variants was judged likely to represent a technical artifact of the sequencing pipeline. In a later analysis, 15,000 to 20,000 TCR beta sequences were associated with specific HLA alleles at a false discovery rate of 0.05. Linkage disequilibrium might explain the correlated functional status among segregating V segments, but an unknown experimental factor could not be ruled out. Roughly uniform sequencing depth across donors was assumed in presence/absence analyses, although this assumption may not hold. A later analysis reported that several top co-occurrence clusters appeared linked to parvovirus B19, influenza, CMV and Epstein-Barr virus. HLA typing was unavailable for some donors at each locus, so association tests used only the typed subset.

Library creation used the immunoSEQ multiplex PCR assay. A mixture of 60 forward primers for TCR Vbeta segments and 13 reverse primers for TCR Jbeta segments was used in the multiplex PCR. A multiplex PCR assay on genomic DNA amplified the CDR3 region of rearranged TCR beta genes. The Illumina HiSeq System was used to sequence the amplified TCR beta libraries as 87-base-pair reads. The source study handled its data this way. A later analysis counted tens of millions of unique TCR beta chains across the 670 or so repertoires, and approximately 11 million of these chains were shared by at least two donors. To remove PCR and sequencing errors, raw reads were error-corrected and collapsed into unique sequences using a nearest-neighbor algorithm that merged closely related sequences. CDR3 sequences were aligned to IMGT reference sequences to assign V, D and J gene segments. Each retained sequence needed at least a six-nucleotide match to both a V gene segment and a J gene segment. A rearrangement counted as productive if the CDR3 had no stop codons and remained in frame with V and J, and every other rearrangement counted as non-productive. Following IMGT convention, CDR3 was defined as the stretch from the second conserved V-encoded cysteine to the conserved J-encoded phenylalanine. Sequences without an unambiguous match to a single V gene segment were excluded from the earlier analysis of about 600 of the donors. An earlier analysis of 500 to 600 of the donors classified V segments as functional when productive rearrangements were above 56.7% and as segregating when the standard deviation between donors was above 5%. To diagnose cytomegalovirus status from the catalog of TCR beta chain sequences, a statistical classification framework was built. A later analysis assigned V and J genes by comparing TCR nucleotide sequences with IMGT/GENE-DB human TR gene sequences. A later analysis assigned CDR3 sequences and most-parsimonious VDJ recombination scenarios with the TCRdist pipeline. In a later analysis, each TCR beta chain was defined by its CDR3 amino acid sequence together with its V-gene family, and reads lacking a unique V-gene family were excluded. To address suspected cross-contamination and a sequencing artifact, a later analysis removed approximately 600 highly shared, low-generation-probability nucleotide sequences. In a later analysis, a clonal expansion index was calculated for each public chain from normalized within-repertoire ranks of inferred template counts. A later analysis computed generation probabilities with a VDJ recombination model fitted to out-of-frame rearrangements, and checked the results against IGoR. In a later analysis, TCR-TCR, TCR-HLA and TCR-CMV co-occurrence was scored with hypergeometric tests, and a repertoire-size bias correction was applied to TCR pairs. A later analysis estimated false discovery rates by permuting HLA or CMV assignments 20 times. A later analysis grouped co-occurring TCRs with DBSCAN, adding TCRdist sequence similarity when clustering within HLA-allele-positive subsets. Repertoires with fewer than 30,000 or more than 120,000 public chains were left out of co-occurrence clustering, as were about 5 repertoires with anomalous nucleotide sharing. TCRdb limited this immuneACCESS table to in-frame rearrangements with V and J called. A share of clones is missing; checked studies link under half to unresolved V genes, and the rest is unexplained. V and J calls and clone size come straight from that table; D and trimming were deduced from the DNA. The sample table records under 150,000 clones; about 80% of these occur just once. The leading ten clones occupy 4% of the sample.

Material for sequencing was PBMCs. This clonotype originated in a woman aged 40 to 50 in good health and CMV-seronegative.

CDR3 reads: CASSVVPSSYNEQFF. The bases read TGTGCCAGCAGCGTAGTTCCTAGCTCCTACAATGAGCAGTTCTTC. Recombination linked TRBV9 to TRBJ2-1; no D gene call is confident. For CDR1 and CDR2, the germline V gene lists SGDLS and YYNGEE. Relative to germline, V is 0 bases shorter and J is 0 bases shorter, with 7 bases between their ends. Reading from cysteine to phenylalanine, the CDR3 counts 15 amino acids. Only the CDR3 region is kept as DNA, spanning 45 bases read in frame from base 1.